Following are 9 T cell receptor beta chains from one sample sequenced in a study of shared T cell receptors in the human thymus. TCRdb's table, derived via immunoSEQ multiplex PCR, lists solely in-frame clones and lacks some. Here the sample spans about 540,000 clones, about 80% being singletons. The same data also contributed to another study, on human thymus T cells.

The specimen was thymocytes. The receptors were gathered from a boy under two years old with a congenital heart defect.

The V gene is TRBV7-2, the J gene TRBJ2-2; D is perhaps TRBD2 (5 bases). The germline CDR1 and CDR2 sequences are SGHTA and FQGNSA. Trimming removed 1 base from V and 6 bases from J, with 12 bases in between. The CDR3 runs to 15 residues. CDR3 region: CASSLERLEAGELFF. DNA of the CDR3: TGTGCCAGCAGCTTAGAACGCCTGGAGGCCGGGGAGCTGTTTTTT.

This clone was recorded only once. The chain couples TRBV5-1 to TRBJ1-2; D is uncertain. Per the germline V gene, CDR1 is SGHRS and CDR2 is YFSETQ. The CDR3 spans 14 residues. The V and J ends lost 2 bases and 4 bases respectively, with 12 bases between them. CDR3 region: CASSFGSRSYGYTF. The CDR3 DNA is TGCGCCAGCAGCTTTGGGTCTAGGAGCTATGGCTACACCTTC.

The J gene is TRBJ1-4, the V gene TRBV29-1, with 7 positions matching TRBD1. The CDR3 is 15 residues long. Trimming at V came to 3 bases and at J to 8 bases, leaving 12 bases not matched to a gene. Per germline, CDR1 SQVTM and CDR2 ANQGSEA. The CDR3 sequence: CSVDGYRGNGEKLFF. In DNA, the CDR3 is TGCAGCGTTGACGGTTACAGGGGAAATGGAGAAAAACTGTTTTTT.

This clone was observed a handful of times. The genes are TRBV28 and TRBJ1-1; a possible D gene is TRBD1 (5 bases). The CDR3 runs to 13 residues. Germline CDR1 is MDHEN and CDR2 is SYDVKM. V was clipped by 5 bases and J by 2 bases, with 9 bases between them. CDR3: CASSIQDNTEAFF. In DNA form, the CDR3 reads TGTGCCAGCAGTATACAGGACAACACTGAAGCTTTCTTT.

The rearrangement joins TRBV27 to TRBJ1-5; a weak D match, TRBD1 (6 bases). V lost 4 bases to trimming and J lost 5 bases, with 15 bases between them. The CDR3 loop spans 15 amino acids. CDR1 is MNHEY and CDR2 is SMNVEV in the germline V gene (reference sequence). As DNA, the CDR3 is TGTGCCAGCAGTTCTTCCTGGACAGAGTATCAGCCCCAGCATTTT. Translating gives CASSSSWTEYQPQHF.

The rearrangement joins TRBV7-2 to TRBJ1-1; 7 positions match TRBD1. The CDR3 loop spans 14 amino acids. The germline V gene has CDR1 SGHTA and CDR2 FQGNSA. Trimming removed 5 bases from V and 7 bases from J; junction bases left unmatched: 10. Written as DNA, the CDR3 is TGTGCCAGCAGCCAACCCAGGGGGGTCGGTGAAGCTTTCTTT. The encoded protein is CASSQPRGVGEAFF.

The chain joins TRBV15 to TRBJ2-3; 10 nucleotides agree with TRBD2. Germline trimming cut 0 bases from V and 3 bases from J; bases unmatched to any gene: 18. The CDR3 consists of 21 residues. Germline V gene lookup returns CDR1 LNHNV and CDR2 YYDKDF (reference sequence). The CDR3 DNA is TGTGCCACCAGCAGAGATCTCACCCCTACTAGCGGGAAGAGGGAAACAGATACGCAGTATTTT. It is translated as CATSRDLTPTSGKRETDTQYF.

V is TRBV7-9 and J is TRBJ2-1, with TRBD2 matching over 12 bases. Germline V gene data show CDR1 as SEHNR and CDR2 as FQNEAQ (reference sequence). V shed 1 base, J shed 6 bases, and the junction held 10 bases outside the gene matches. This CDR3 has 18 amino acids. Here the CDR3 reads CASSLVLAGGPWFNEQFF. CDR3 bases: TGTGCCAGCAGCTTAGTCCTAGCGGGAGGGCCATGGTTCAATGAGCAGTTCTTC.

This sequence joins TRBV6-1 and TRBJ2-2; 9 positions match TRBD1. Per the germline V gene, CDR1 is MNHNS and CDR2 is SASEGT. The CDR3 extends over 15 amino acids. Trimming at V came to 6 bases and at J to 1 base, leaving 3 bases not matched to a gene. The CDR3: CASSYRGRNTGELFF. The DNA of the CDR3 is TGTGCCAGCAGCTACAGGGGGCGGAACACCGGGGAGCTGTTTTTT.